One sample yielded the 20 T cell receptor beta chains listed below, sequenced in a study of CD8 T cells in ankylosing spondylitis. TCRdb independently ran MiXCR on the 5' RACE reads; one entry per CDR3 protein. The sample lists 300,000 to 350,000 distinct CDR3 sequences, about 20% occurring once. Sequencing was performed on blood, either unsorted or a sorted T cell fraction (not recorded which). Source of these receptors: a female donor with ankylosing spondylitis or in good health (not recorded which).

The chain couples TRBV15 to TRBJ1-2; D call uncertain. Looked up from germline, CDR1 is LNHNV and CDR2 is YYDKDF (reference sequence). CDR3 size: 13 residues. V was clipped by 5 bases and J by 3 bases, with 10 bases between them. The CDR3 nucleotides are TGTGCCACCAGCCCCCGACGGTACTATGGCTACACCTTC. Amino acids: CATSPRRYYGYTF.

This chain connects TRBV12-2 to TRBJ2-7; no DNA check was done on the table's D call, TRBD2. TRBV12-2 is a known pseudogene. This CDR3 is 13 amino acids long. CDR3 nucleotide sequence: TGTGCAAGTCGCCCGGGACTTCCGGACGAGCAGTACTTC. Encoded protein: CASRPGLPDEQYF.

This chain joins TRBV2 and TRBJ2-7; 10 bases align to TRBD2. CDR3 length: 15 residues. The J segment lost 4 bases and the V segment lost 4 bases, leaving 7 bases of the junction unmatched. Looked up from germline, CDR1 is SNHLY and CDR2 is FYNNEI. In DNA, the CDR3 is TGTGCCAGCAGTGGATGGACTAGCGGTAAATACGAGCAGTACTTC. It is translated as CASSGWTSGKYEQYF.

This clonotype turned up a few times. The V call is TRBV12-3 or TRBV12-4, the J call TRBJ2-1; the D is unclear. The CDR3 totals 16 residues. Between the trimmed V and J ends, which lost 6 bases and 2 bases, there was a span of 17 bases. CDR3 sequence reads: CASSSFGLVTYNEQFF. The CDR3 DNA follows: TGTGCCAGCAGCTCCTTCGGGCTAGTAACCTACAATGAGCAGTTCTTC.

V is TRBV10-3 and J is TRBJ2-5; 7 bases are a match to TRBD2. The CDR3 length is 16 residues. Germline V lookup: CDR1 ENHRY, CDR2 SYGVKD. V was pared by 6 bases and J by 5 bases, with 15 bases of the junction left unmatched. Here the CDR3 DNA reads TGTGCCATCAGCCCTAGCGGACGATCCCGGGGGGAGACCCAGTACTTC. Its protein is CAISPSGRSRGETQYF.

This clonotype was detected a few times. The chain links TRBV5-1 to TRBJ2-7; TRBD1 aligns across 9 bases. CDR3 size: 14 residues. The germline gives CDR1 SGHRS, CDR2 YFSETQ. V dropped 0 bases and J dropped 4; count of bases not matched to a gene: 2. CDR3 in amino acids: CASSLAQGAYEQYF. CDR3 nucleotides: TGCGCCAGCAGCTTGGCACAGGGGGCGTACGAGCAGTACTTC.

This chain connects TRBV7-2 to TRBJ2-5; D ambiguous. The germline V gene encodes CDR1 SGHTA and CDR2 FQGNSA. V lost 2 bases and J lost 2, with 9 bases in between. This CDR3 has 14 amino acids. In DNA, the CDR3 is TGTGCCAGCAGCTTATTCGACTCGCAAGAGACCCAGTACTTC. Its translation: CASSLFDSQETQYF.

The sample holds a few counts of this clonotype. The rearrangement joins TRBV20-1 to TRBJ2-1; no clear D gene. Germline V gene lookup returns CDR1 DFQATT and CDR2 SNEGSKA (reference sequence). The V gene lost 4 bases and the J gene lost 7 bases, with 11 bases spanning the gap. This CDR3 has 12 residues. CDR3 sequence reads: CSAIGTRNEQFF. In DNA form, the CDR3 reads TGCAGTGCTATCGGCACCCGGAATGAGCAGTTCTTC.

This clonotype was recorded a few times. CDR3 region: CSAYLSGDTQYF. The CDR3 coding sequence is TGCAGTGCTTACCTTAGCGGGGATACGCAGTATTTT. The genes are TRBV20-1 and TRBJ2-3, with 7 bases matching TRBD2. CDR1 and CDR2 (germline): DFQATT, SNEGSKA (reference sequence). The CDR3 spans 12 residues. J lost 6 bases, V lost 5 bases, and 5 bases had no gene match.

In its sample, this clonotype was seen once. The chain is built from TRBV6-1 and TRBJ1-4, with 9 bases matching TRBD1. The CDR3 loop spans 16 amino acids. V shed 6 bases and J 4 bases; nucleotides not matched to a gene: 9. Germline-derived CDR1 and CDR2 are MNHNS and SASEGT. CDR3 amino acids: CASSSTNRGLNEKLFF. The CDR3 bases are TGTGCCAGCAGCTCCACTAACAGGGGGCTTAATGAAAAACTGTTTTTT.

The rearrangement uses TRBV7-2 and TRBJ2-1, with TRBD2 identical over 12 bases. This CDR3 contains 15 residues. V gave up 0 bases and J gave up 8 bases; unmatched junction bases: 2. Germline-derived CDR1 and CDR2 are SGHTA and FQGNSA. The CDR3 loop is CASSLAGTSGHEQFF. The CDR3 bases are TGTGCCAGCAGCTTAGCAGGGACTAGCGGGCATGAGCAGTTCTTC. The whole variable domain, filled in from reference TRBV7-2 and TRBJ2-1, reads GAGVSQSPSNKVTEKGKDVELRCDPISGHTALYWYRQSLGQGLEFLIYFQGNSAPDKSGLPSDRFSAERTGGSVSTLTIQRTQQEDSAVYLCASSLAGTSGHEQFFGPGTRLTVL.

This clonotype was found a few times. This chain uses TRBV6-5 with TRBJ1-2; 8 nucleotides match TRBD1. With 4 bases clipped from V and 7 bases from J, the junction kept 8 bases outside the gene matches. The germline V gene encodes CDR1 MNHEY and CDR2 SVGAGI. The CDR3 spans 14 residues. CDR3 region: CASSLGTGYVGYTF. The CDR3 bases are TGTGCCAGCAGTTTGGGGACAGGTTACGTTGGCTACACCTTC.

In nucleotides, the CDR3 is TGTGCCAGCAGTTTAGCGGGAGGGAAGCAGTTCTTC. Protein: CASSLAGGKQFF. This sequence joins TRBV12-3 or TRBV12-4 and TRBJ2-1; TRBD2 matches 7 bases. V lost 0 bases, J lost 11 bases, and 1 base stayed unmatched. The CDR3 sequence is 12 residues long.

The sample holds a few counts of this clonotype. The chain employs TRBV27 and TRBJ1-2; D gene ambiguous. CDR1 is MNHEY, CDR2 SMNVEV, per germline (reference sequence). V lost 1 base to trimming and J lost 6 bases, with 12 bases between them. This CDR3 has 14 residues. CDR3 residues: CASSLLGKRDGYTF. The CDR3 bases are TGTGCCAGCAGTTTATTGGGGAAAAGGGATGGCTACACCTTC.

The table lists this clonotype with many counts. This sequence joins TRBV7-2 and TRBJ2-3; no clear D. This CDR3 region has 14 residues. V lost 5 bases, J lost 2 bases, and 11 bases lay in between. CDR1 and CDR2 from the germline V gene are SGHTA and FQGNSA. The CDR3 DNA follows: TGTGCCAGCAGCCTTCTAGGCCCCACAGATACGCAGTATTTT. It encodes CASSLLGPTDTQYF.

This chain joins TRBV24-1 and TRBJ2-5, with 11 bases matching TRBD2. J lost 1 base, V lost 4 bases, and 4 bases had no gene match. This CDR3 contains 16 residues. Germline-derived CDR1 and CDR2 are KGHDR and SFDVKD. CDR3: CATSEQGTSGQETQYF. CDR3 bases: TGTGCCACCAGTGAACAGGGGACTAGCGGCCAAGAGACCCAGTACTTC.

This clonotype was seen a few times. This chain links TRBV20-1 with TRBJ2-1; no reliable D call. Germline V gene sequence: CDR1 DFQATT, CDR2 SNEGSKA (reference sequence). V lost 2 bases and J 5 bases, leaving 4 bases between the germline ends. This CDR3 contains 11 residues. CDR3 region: CSARPDNEQFF. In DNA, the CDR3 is TGCAGTGCTAGACCAGACAATGAGCAGTTCTTC.

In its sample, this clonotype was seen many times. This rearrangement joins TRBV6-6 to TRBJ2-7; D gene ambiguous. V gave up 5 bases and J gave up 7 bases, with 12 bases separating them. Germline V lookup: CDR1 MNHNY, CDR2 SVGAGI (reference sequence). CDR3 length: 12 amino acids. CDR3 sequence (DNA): TGTGCCAGCAGTCCCCGCGGTAGAGAGCAGTACTTC. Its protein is CASSPRGREQYF.

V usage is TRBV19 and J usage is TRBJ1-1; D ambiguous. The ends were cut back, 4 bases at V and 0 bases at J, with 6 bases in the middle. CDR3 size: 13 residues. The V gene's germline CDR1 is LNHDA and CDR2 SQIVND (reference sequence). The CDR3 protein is CASSKALNTEAFF. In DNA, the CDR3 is TGTGCCAGTAGTAAAGCACTGAACACTGAAGCTTTCTTT.

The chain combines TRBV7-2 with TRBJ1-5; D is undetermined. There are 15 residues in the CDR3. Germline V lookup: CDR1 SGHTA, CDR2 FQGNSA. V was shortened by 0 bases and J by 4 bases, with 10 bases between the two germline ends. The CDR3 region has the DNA TGTGCCAGCAGCTTAGCGGGCAGGTCAAATCAGCCCCAGCATTTT. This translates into CASSLAGRSNQPQHF.